This entry describes one T cell receptor (beta chain). These data belong to a study of blood T cell repertoires in COVID-19. On the study more broadly: Whether acute or convalescent, the COVID-19 samples came from the United States, Italy and Spain.

The germline V and J ends were trimmed by 0 bases and 4 bases, with 13 bases remaining between them. The CDR3 is 15 residues long. Germline V lookup: CDR1 SGDLS, CDR2 YYNGEE. Profiling relied on immunoSEQ multiplex PCR, and the TCRdb table lists in-frame clones only, not all of them. The sample has around 69,000 clones; roughly four fifths are singletons. V is TRBV9 and J is TRBJ1-2; TRBD1 is a possible D gene (6 bases). Sequencing was done on a sample of peripheral blood. This sequence was found in a woman aged 70-85 years with acute or convalescent COVID-19. The CDR3 sequence is CASSVARGKGYGYTF. CDR3 coding DNA: TGTGCCAGCAGCGTAGCCAGGGGTAAGGGCTATGGCTACACCTTC.